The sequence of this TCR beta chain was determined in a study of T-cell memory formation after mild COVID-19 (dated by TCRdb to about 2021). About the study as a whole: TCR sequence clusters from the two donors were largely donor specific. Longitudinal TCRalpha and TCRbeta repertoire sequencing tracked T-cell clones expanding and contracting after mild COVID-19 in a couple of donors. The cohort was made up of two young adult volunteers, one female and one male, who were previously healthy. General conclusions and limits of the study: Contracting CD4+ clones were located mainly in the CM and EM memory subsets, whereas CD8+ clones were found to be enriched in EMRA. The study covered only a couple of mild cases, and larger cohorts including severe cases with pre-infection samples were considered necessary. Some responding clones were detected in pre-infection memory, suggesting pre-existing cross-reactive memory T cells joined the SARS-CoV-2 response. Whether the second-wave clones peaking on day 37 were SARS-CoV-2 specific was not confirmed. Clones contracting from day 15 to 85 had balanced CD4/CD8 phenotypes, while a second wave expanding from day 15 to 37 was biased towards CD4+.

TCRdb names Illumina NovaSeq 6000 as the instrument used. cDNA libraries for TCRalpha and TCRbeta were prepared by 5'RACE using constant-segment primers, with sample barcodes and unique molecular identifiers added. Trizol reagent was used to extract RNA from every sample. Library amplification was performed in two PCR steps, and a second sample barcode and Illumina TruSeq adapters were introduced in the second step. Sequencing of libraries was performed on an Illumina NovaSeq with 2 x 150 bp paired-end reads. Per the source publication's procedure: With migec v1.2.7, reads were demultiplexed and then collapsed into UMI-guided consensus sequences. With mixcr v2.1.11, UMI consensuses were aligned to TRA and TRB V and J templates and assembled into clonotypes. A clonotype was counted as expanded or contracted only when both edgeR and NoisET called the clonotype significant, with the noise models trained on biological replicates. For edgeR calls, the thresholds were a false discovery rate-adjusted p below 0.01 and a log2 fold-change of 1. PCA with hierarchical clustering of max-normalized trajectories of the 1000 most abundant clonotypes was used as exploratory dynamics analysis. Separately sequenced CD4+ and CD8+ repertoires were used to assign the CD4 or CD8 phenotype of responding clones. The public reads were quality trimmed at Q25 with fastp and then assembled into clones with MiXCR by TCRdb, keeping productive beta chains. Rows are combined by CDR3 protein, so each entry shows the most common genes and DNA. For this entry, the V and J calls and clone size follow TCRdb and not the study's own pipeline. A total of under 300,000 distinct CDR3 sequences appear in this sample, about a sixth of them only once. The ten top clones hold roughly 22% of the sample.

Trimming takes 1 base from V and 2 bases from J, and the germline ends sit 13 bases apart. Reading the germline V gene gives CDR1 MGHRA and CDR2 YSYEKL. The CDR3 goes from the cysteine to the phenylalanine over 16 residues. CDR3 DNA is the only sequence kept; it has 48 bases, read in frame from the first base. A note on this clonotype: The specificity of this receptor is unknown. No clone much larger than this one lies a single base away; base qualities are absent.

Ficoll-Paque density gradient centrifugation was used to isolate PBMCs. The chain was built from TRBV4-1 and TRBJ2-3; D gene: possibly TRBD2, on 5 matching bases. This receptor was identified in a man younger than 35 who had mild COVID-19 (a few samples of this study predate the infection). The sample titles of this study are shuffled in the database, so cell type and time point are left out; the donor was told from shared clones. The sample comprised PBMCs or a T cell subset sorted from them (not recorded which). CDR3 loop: CASSQVETRYTDTQYF. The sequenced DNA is TGCGCCAGCAGCCAAGTAGAAACTAGGTACACAGATACGCAGTATTTT.